A single sample is the source of the 12 T cell receptor beta chains below, sequenced in a study of CD8+CD57+ T cells in acquired aplastic anemia. Genomic DNA templated the TCR beta VDJ and CDR3 profiling. TCRdb processed the reads anew with MiXCR; each CDR3 protein has one entry. The sample holds about 160,000 distinct CDR3 sequences; 40% to 50% are singletons and the top ten take roughly 30%. CD8+CD57+ cell expansion, shown by flow cytometry, had occurred in the patients selected for sequencing. The specimen was sorted CD4+, CD8+, or CD8+CD57+ T cells (not recorded which) from PBMCs. These receptors all come from a human donor with aplastic anemia.

In DNA form, the CDR3 reads TGTGCCAGCAGTTACGGATTATCTATGGAGACAGGCAATAGCACAGATACGCAGTATTTT. It yields the protein CASSYGLSMETGNSTDTQYF. This chain connects TRBV6-2 or TRBV6-3 to TRBJ2-3, with a tentative D call TRBD1 (6 bases). The V gene lost 2 bases and the J gene lost 0 bases, with 24 bases spanning the gap. Per germline, CDR1 MNHEY and CDR2 SVGEGT. The CDR3 sequence is 20 residues long.

This clonotype was seen repeatedly, ten times or more. V and J are TRBV2 and TRBJ2-1, with D possibly called TRBD1 or TRBD2 (5 bases each). Germline V gene sequence: CDR1 SNHLY, CDR2 FYNNEI. Deletions cut 7 bases from V and 7 bases from J, with 17 bases between. The CDR3 length is 14 residues. The CDR3 loop reads CASKDTGALNEQFF. CDR3 coding DNA: TGTGCCAGCAAGGATACCGGGGCGCTGAATGAGCAGTTCTTC.

The chain has TRBV27 and TRBJ2-1; D not resolved. The germline gives CDR1 MNHEY, CDR2 SMNVEV (reference sequence). Deletions cut 4 bases from V and 9 bases from J, with 10 bases between. The CDR3 length is 12 residues. Here the CDR3 reads CASSSTPPEQFF. DNA of the CDR3: TGTGCCAGCAGTTCCACTCCGCCTGAGCAGTTCTTC.

With regard to this clonotype: It may be a read error: a sequence one base away is much more abundant. CDR3 in amino acids: CASSIWQARGAFF. The DNA for the CDR3 is TGTGCCAGTAGTATATGGCAGGCCAGAGGAGCTTTCTTT. The V call is TRBV19, the J call TRBJ1-1; D not resolved. V was shortened by 2 bases and J by 10 bases, with 14 bases between the two germline ends. From germline, CDR1 is LNHDA and CDR2 SQIVND (reference sequence). The CDR3 contains 13 residues.

The chain is built from TRBV16 and TRBJ1-6; D unresolved. In germline, CDR1 is KGHSY, CDR2 FQNENV. V gave up 2 bases and J gave up 7 bases, with 9 bases separating them. CDR3 length: 14 amino acids. The CDR3 coding sequence is TGTGCCAGCAGCCAAGAGGTCGGGAATTCACCCCTCCACTTT. This gives the protein CASSQEVGNSPLHF.

The chain couples TRBV25-1 to TRBJ2-7; 9 bases match TRBD1. V gave up 4 bases and J gave up 3 bases; unmatched junction bases: 10. Germline V gene data show CDR1 as MGHDK and CDR2 as SYGVNS. This CDR3 spans 16 amino acids. CDR3 region: CASSVYSGTGFYEQYF. As DNA, the CDR3 is TGTGCCAGCAGTGTTTACTCCGGGACAGGGTTCTACGAGCAGTACTTC.

This clonotype was recorded only once. The germline gene is not matched at one end of the junction; a read error may be the cause. The CDR3 here is CASSEQDRKHERYF. In DNA form, the CDR3 reads TGCGCCAGCAGTGAGCAGGACAGGAAGCACGAGCGGTACTTC. This chain joins TRBV10-1 and TRBJ2-7; 7 positions agree with TRBD1. Looked up from germline, CDR1 is WNHNN and CDR2 is SYGVQD (reference sequence). This CDR3 contains 14 residues.

This clonotype was counted at least ten times. CDR3 nucleotides: TGTGCCAGCAGTCAGGGTGGTTGGAATGAGCAGTTCTTC. Protein sequence: CASSQGGWNEQFF. The chain has TRBV25-1 and TRBJ2-1; D might be TRBD1 (5 bases). Trimming stripped 5 bases from V and 7 bases from J, with 12 bases between. This CDR3 is 13 amino acids long. Germline V gives CDR1 MGHDK, CDR2 SYGVNS. Full variable domain (remainder filled in from reference TRBV25-1 and TRBJ2-1): EADIYQTPRYLVIGTGKKITLECSQTMGHDKMYWYQQDPGMELHLIHYSYGVNSTEKGDLSSESTVSRIRTEHFPLTLESARPSHTSQYLCASSQGGWNEQFFGPGTRLTVL.

CDR3 in amino acids: CASSIGWGRGRRQPQHF. DNA of the CDR3: TGTGCCAGTAGTATAGGGTGGGGCAGGGGGCGTAGGCAGCCCCAGCATTTT. The chain links TRBV19 to TRBJ1-5, with 8 bases matching TRBD1. Germline V lookup: CDR1 LNHDA, CDR2 SQIVND (reference sequence). After removal of 1 base from V and 7 bases from J, the junction contained 12 bases not matched to a gene. CDR3 length: 17 residues.

The chain uses TRBV29-1 and TRBJ1-2; 10 bases are shared with TRBD1. Trimming at V came to 7 bases and at J to 3 bases, leaving 8 bases not matched to a gene. There are 14 residues in the CDR3. The germline CDR1 and CDR2 sequences are SQVTM and ANQGSEA. The CDR3 DNA is TGCAGCGCACGGGACAGGGGAAGTGACTATGGCTACACCTTC. Encoded protein: CSARDRGSDYGYTF. Looking up the rest from reference TRBV29-1 and TRBJ1-2 gives the full variable domain: SAVISQKPSRDICQRGTSLTIQCQVDSQVTMMFWYRQQPGQSLTLIATANQGSEATYESGFVIDKFPISRPNLTFSTLTVSNMSPEDSSIYLCSARDRGSDYGYTFGSGTRLTVV.

The chain links TRBV7-3 to TRBJ2-1, with 10 bases lining up with TRBD2. The CDR3 runs 15 residues. CDR1 is SGHTA and CDR2 is FQGTGA in the germline V gene. Trimming removed 4 bases from V and 5 bases from J; junction bases left unmatched: 5. The CDR3, as DNA: TGTGCCAGCAGCTCCACTAGCGGGGTCGACAATGAGCAGTTCTTC. This sequence encodes CASSSTSGVDNEQFF.

Worth noting for this clonotype: Mismatch with germline at one junction end may stem from a read error. The chain carries TRBV11-2 and TRBJ1-2; no reliable D call. The CDR3 totals 13 residues. Per the germline V gene, CDR1 is SGHAT and CDR2 is FQNNGV. CDR3 in amino acids: CASSESASAGHTF. The DNA of the CDR3 is TGTGCCAGCAGTGAATCGGCTTCGGCTGGCCACACCTTC.